This TCR beta chain was recovered during a study of T cell responses to AZD1222 COVID-19 vaccine. The study, taken as a whole, reports: After the peak T cell response, and only then, were repertoires sampled. Distributed over spike, vaccine-associated CD4 TCRs predominated at 160-218 and 743-854. At baseline, just five to seven AZD1222 recipients tested seropositive. The sample set comprised mostly white British donors with more females, and clonal diversity was possibly underestimated.

The data were produced by immunoSEQ multiplex PCR, yet TCRdb's version contains in-frame clones alone and is incomplete. The sample shows about 150,000 clones, about 90% of them seen only once. As concerns this clone: The antigen is undetermined.

The clonotype comes from an adult in good health. The material was peripheral blood, obtained on day 0 of AZD1222 vaccination.

This CDR3 reads CASSDSLAETQYF. The CDR3 coding sequence is TGTGCCAGCAGCGATTCCCTAGCCGAGACCCAGTACTTC. The chain employs TRBV12-3 or TRBV12-4 and TRBJ2-5, with TRBD2 as a possible D gene (5 bases). Between the trimmed V and J ends, which lost 6 bases and 5 bases, there was a span of 13 bases. The CDR3 extends over 13 amino acids.